The 22 T cell receptor beta chains below all came from one sample that was sequenced in a study of cytomegalovirus exposure and HLA in healthy donors. PCR employed 60 Vbeta and 13 Jbeta primers. Clones were read by immunoSEQ multiplex PCR, and TCRdb kept only the in-frame ones, dropping some. The sample carries under 100,000 clones, around 66% recorded once. Material for sequencing was PBMCs. The receptor set was obtained from a middle-aged woman in good health and CMV-seropositive.

In this sample, this clone turned up a few times. J is TRBJ2-3 and V is TRBV19; possibly TRBD2 for D (6 bases). V was pared by 5 bases and J by 6 bases, with 18 bases between. This CDR3 spans 15 amino acids. Germline CDR1 and CDR2: LNHDA and SQIVND (reference sequence). The CDR3 protein is CASSLGTTGRDTQYF. The CDR3 region has the DNA TGTGCCAGTAGTCTTGGGACCACGGGGAGGGATACGCAGTATTTT.

The rearrangement joins TRBV9 to TRBJ2-1; weak D call: TRBD1 (5 bases). The V and J ends lost 4 bases and 6 bases respectively, with 11 bases between them. The CDR3 is made up of 13 amino acids. The germline CDR1 and CDR2 sequences are SGDLS and YYNGEE. CDR3 region: CASSPRQGNEQFF. In nucleotides, the CDR3 is TGTGCCAGCAGCCCCCGGCAGGGCAATGAGCAGTTCTTC.

This clone was recorded a few times. The chain is built from TRBV19 and TRBJ2-5; D may be TRBD1 (7 bases). V shed 3 bases and J shed 3 bases, with 14 bases lying between them. From germline, CDR1 is LNHDA and CDR2 SQIVND (reference sequence). The length of the CDR3 is 15 residues. The CDR3 DNA is TGTGCCAGTAGTATTCAGGGGGGTGCGAAAGAGACCCAGTACTTC. Translated: CASSIQGGAKETQYF.

The rearrangement links TRBV7-9 to TRBJ2-3, with TRBD2 matching over 7 bases. The CDR3 has 15 amino acids. Germline V lookup: CDR1 SEHNR, CDR2 FQNEAQ (reference sequence). Trimming at V came to 1 base and at J to 3 bases, leaving 4 bases not matched to a gene. CDR3 region: CASSLGTSLTDTQYF. DNA for the CDR3: TGTGCCAGCAGCTTAGGGACTAGTCTTACAGATACGCAGTATTTT.

The chain is built from TRBV19 and TRBJ2-2; weak D call: TRBD2 (5 bases). Trimming took off 4 bases at V and 9 bases at J, with 15 bases between the two ends. The CDR3 extends over 14 amino acids. Germline V CDR1 and CDR2: LNHDA, SQIVND (reference sequence). The CDR3 nucleotides read TGTGCCAGTAGTAGGCCCCGGGGAGCCCGGGAGCTGTTTTTT. It specifies CASSRPRGARELFF. Drawing the rest from reference TRBV19 and TRBJ2-2, the complete variable domain is DGGITQSPKYLFRKEGQNVTLSCEQNLNHDAMYWYRQDPGQGLRLIYYSQIVNDFQKGDIAEGYSVSREKKESFPLTVTSAQKNPTAFYLCASSRPRGARELFFGEGSRLTVL.

This clone was seen a single time. The V and J genes are TRBV2 and TRBJ2-1; D call uncertain. Germline V gene lookup returns CDR1 SNHLY and CDR2 FYNNEI. The V and J ends lost 6 bases and 5 bases respectively, with 11 bases between them. There are 13 residues in the CDR3. CDR3: CASSLSVHNEQFF. CDR3 bases: TGTGCCAGCAGCCTCTCTGTCCACAATGAGCAGTTCTTC.

The rearrangement links TRBV30 to TRBJ2-3; TRBD1 matches 7 bases. The CDR3 is 14 amino acids. The germline gives CDR1 GTSNPN, CDR2 SVGIG (reference sequence). The V gene end was trimmed by 0 bases and the J gene end by 4 bases; junction bases not matched to a gene: 4. The CDR3 sequence: CAWSVQGGADTQYF. The CDR3 DNA sequence: TGTGCCTGGAGTGTACAAGGGGGCGCAGATACGCAGTATTTT. Variable domain in full (rest from reference TRBV30 and TRBJ2-3): SQTIHQWPATLVQPVGSPLSLECTVEGTSNPNLYWYRQAAGRGLQLLFYSVGIGQISSEVPQNLSASRPQDRQFILSSKKLLLSDSGFYLCAWSVQGGADTQYFGPGTRLTVL.

This clone has only one observation. This chain connects TRBV27 to TRBJ1-2, with D perhaps matching TRBD1 (5 bases). There are 13 residues in the CDR3. V was pared by 6 bases and J by 2 bases, with 10 bases between. Germline lookup yields CDR1 MNHEY and CDR2 SMNVEV (reference sequence). The CDR3 loop reads CASSRVPNYGYTF. DNA for the CDR3: TGTGCCAGCAGCAGGGTACCCAACTATGGCTACACCTTC.

This clone was counted between two and nine times. The chain combines TRBV27 with TRBJ1-1; 7 positions match TRBD1. The length of the CDR3 is 14 residues. J was trimmed by 1 base and V by 3 bases; bases with no gene match: 2. The germline CDR1 and CDR2 sequences are MNHEY and SMNVEV (reference sequence). The CDR3 DNA sequence: TGTGCCAGCAGTTTCCAGGGGGGGAACACTGAAGCTTTCTTT. Translated: CASSFQGGNTEAFF.

As DNA, the CDR3 is TGTGCCAGCAGCCCATACGGACCTCGGGGGGCCTACGAGCAGTACTTC. This codes for CASSPYGPRGAYEQYF. V and J are TRBV9 and TRBJ2-7; 7 bases align to TRBD2. Germline-derived CDR1 and CDR2 are SGDLS and YYNGEE. There are 16 residues in the CDR3. After removal of 4 bases from V and 2 bases from J, the junction contained 12 bases not matched to a gene.

This clone was picked up a small number of times. The genes are TRBV28 and TRBJ2-6; no clear D. The CDR3 length is 13 residues. V lost 7 bases, J lost 1 base, and 5 bases lay in between. Germline CDR1 reads MDHEN; CDR2 reads SYDVKM. The CDR3 sequence: CASIPSGANVLTF. In DNA, the CDR3 is TGTGCCAGCATCCCATCTGGGGCCAACGTCCTGACTTTC.

This clone appeared a single time. This rearrangement joins TRBV7-3 to TRBJ2-7; D is undetermined. V lost 5 bases, J lost 1 base, and 9 bases lay in between. Germline V CDR1 and CDR2: SGHTA, FQGTGA. CDR3 length: 13 amino acids. The CDR3 nucleotides are TGTGCCAGCAGCGTCCCCCATTCCTACGAGCAGTACTTC. Its translation: CASSVPHSYEQYF.

The V and J genes are TRBV4-1 and TRBJ2-1, with 9 nucleotides matching TRBD2. The V segment lost 0 bases and the J segment 6 bases; nucleotides outside the gene matches: 12. CDR1 MGHRA and CDR2 YSYEKL come from the germline V gene. This CDR3 region has 18 residues. The CDR3 reads CASSQDWISGRNPNEQFF. For the CDR3, the DNA is TGCGCCAGCAGCCAAGATTGGATTAGCGGGAGAAATCCCAATGAGCAGTTCTTC.

This chain connects TRBV27 to TRBJ2-7; TRBD2 matches 7 bases. The CDR3 is 13 amino acids. V was clipped by 6 bases and J by 3 bases; unmatched bases: 5. Germline CDR1 and CDR2: MNHEY and SMNVEV (reference sequence). CDR3 sequence (DNA): TGTGCCAGCAGCGGCGGGAGTATCTACGAGCAGTACTTC. Protein sequence: CASSGGSIYEQYF.

This sequence joins TRBV7-2 and TRBJ1-4, with TRBD1 identical over 8 bases. Unmatched junction bases numbered 7, after V lost 5 bases and J lost 2 bases. The V gene's germline CDR1 is SGHTA and CDR2 FQGNSA. This CDR3 contains 16 residues. The CDR3 DNA is TGTGCCAGCAGCGCCCAGGGGGCTAGGACTAATGAAAAACTGTTTTTT. Translating it yields CASSAQGARTNEKLFF. Full variable domain (missing parts from reference TRBV7-2 and TRBJ1-4): GAGVSQSPSNKVTEKGKDVELRCDPISGHTALYWYRQSLGQGLEFLIYFQGNSAPDKSGLPSDRFSAERTGGSVSTLTIQRTQQEDSAVYLCASSAQGARTNEKLFFGSGTQLSVL.

The chain combines TRBV6-4 with TRBJ1-1; D might be TRBD1 (6 bases). The V end was cut by 6 bases, the J end by 6 bases, with 23 bases between. This CDR3 has 16 residues. Germline CDR1 reads MRHNA; CDR2 reads SNTAGT. The CDR3 spells CASRSSQGDWTSEAFF. CDR3 bases: TGTGCCAGCAGATCCTCACAGGGTGATTGGACCTCTGAAGCTTTCTTT.

The chain has TRBV30 and TRBJ2-6; D remains unclear. Germline lookup yields CDR1 GTSNPN and CDR2 SVGIG (reference sequence). Deletions cut 7 bases from V and 7 bases from J, with 14 bases between. CDR3 size: 13 residues. The CDR3: CASRKELANVLTF. The CDR3 DNA is TGTGCCTCGAGGAAGGAACTAGCCAACGTCCTGACTTTC.

This clone occurred once. The chain couples TRBV7-9 to TRBJ2-7; D call uncertain. CDR1 SEHNR and CDR2 FQNEAQ come from the germline V gene (reference sequence). Trimming stripped 1 base from V and 3 bases from J, with 10 bases between. The CDR3 loop spans 14 amino acids. This CDR3 is CASSLGQAVYEQYF. The CDR3 DNA reads as TGTGCCAGCAGCTTAGGCCAGGCAGTCTACGAGCAGTACTTC. Variable domain in full (rest from reference TRBV7-9 and TRBJ2-7): DTGVSQNPRHKITKRGQNVTFRCDPISEHNRLYWYRQTLGQGPEFLTYFQNEAQLEKSRLLSDRFSAERPKGSFSTLEIQRTEQGDSAMYLCASSLGQAVYEQYFGPGTRLTVT.

The chain links TRBV30 to TRBJ2-5; TRBD2 aligns across 10 bases. V lost 0 bases to trimming and J lost 0 bases; unmatched junction nucleotides: 7. The CDR3 is 17 amino acids. Germline V gene data show CDR1 as GTSNPN and CDR2 as SVGIG (reference sequence). The chain's CDR3 is CAWSVRRTSGNQETQYF. CDR3 coding DNA: TGTGCCTGGAGTGTACGAAGAACTAGCGGGAACCAAGAGACCCAGTACTTC.

This clone has only a few counts. The rearrangement links TRBV4-1 to TRBJ2-5; D might be TRBD1 (6 bases). CDR1 is MGHRA, CDR2 YSYEKL, per germline. Trimming removed 2 bases from V and 4 bases from J, with 14 bases in between. The CDR3 spans 15 residues. The DNA for the CDR3 is TGCGCCAGCAGCCAAAGGGGGTCCGTCGGAGAGACCCAGTACTTC. Its translation is CASSQRGSVGETQYF.

This rearrangement joins TRBV9 to TRBJ1-1; D is perhaps TRBD1 (5 bases). The germline V and J ends were trimmed by 0 bases and 1 base, with 16 bases remaining between them. Germline-derived CDR1 and CDR2 are SGDLS and YYNGEE. The CDR3 contains 17 residues. The CDR3 sequence is CASSVATGGVPNTEAFF. DNA for the CDR3: TGTGCCAGCAGCGTAGCTACGGGAGGGGTCCCGAACACTGAAGCTTTCTTT. Drawing the rest from reference TRBV9 and TRBJ1-1, the complete variable domain is DSGVTQTPKHLITATGQRVTLRCSPRSGDLSVYWYQQSLDQGLQFLIQYYNGEERAKGNILERFSAQQFPDLHSELNLSSLELGDSALYFCASSVATGGVPNTEAFFGQGTRLTVV.

The chain couples TRBV19 to TRBJ2-7, with D tentatively TRBD2 (6 bases). The CDR3 totals 13 residues. Germline V gene data show CDR1 as LNHDA and CDR2 as SQIVND (reference sequence). Trimming removed 5 bases at V and 0 bases at J, with 8 bases between. CDR3 amino acids: CASSLTSSYEQYF. In DNA form, the CDR3 reads TGTGCCAGTAGTTTGACTAGCTCCTACGAGCAGTACTTC.